One sample yielded the 25 T cell receptor beta chains listed below, sequenced in a study of T cell responses to AZD1222 COVID-19 vaccine (dated by TCRdb to the early 2020s). The label giving this sample's time point can be read as: baseline before first vaccination. Library construction relied on the immunoSEQ multiplex PCR assay. TCRdb stores this immuneACCESS table with in-frame sequences only. Part of the clones is absent; in the studies checked, under half of the shortfall reflects unresolved V genes, and no reason is known for the rest. This sample gives some 130,000 clones in total; 85% to 90% of them show up just once. Under 2.5% of the sample belongs to the ten largest clones. This specimen was peripheral blood, taken on day 0 of AZD1222 vaccination. The receptors derive from an adult in good health.

This clone came up a few times. V is TRBV14 and J is TRBJ1-1; D may be TRBD1 (6 bases). Trimming took off 0 bases at V and 6 bases at J, with 20 bases between the two ends. The CDR3 is 17 residues long. The germline CDR1 and CDR2 sequences are SGHDN and FVKESK. CDR3 DNA: TGTGCCAGCAGCCAAGAGGTGGGATCAGGGGTAAGCGCTGAAGCTTTCTTT. This sequence encodes CASSQEVGSGVSAEAFF.

The chain joins TRBV27 to TRBJ1-1, with D tentatively TRBD1 (6 bases). Germline assignment: CDR1 MNHEY and CDR2 SMNVEV (reference sequence). The CDR3 has 13 residues. V gave up 5 bases and J gave up 5 bases, with 12 bases separating them. The CDR3 reads CASSPQGRTEAFF. In DNA, the CDR3 is TGTGCCAGCAGTCCACAGGGCAGGACTGAAGCTTTCTTT.

V gene TRBV18 combines with J gene TRBJ2-3; 8 bases map to TRBD2. Trimming took 0 bases from V and 4 from J; bases not matched to a gene: 6. CDR1 and CDR2 (germline): KGHSH, LQKENI. The CDR3 extends over 16 amino acids. The chain's CDR3 is CASSPPAGLAADTQYF. CDR3 coding DNA: TGTGCCAGCTCACCACCGGCCGGACTAGCCGCAGATACGCAGTATTTT.

The chain joins TRBV28 to TRBJ2-7; D ambiguous. CDR3 length equals 12 residues. The V end lost 2 bases, the J end lost 3 bases, and 5 bases lay between the germline ends. CDR1 is MDHEN, CDR2 SYDVKM, per germline. CDR3 coding DNA: TGTGCCAGCAGTTTACCCTACTACGAGCAGTACTTC. This translates into CASSLPYYEQYF. Combining the CDR3 with reference TRBV28 and TRBJ2-7 gives the whole variable domain DVKVTQSSRYLVKRTGEKVFLECVQDMDHENMFWYRQDPGLGLRLIYFSYDVKMKEKGDIPEGYSVSREKKERFSLILESASTNQTSMYLCASSLPYYEQYFGPGTRLTVT.

The chain links TRBV2 to TRBJ2-5; TRBD2 is a possible D gene (5 bases). The CDR3 has 15 amino acids. CDR1 is SNHLY, CDR2 FYNNEI, per germline. The V and J ends lost 4 bases and 3 bases respectively, with 15 bases between them. CDR3 in amino acids: CASSVGPNGKETQYF. The DNA of the CDR3 is TGTGCCAGCAGTGTAGGACCAAACGGGAAAGAGACCCAGTACTTC.

The genes are TRBV7-9 and TRBJ2-4; 9 bases agree with TRBD1. This CDR3 contains 15 residues. Trimming cost V 5 bases and J 6 bases; bases outside gene matches: 8. CDR1 is SEHNR, CDR2 FQNEAQ, per germline (reference sequence). The CDR3 loop is CASSLQGQGINIQYF. The CDR3 nucleotides read TGTGCCAGCAGCCTACAGGGACAGGGAATAAACATTCAGTACTTC.

The CDR3: CASSRGDRGNTARNEQFF. The CDR3 DNA is TGTGCCAGCAGTCGTGGGGACAGGGGGAATACGGCGAGAAATGAGCAGTTCTTC. The gene calls are TRBV11-3 and TRBJ2-1; the match to TRBD1 covers 11 bases. Trimming at V came to 6 bases and at J to 7 bases, leaving 17 bases not matched to a gene. Germline CDR1 reads SGHNT; CDR2 reads YENEEA. There are 18 residues in the CDR3.

J is TRBJ2-3 and V is TRBV28, with D perhaps matching TRBD1 (5 bases). Trimming took 4 bases from V and 4 from J, leaving 15 bases between them. The CDR3 totals 15 residues. CDR1 and CDR2 (germline): MDHEN, SYDVKM. Here the CDR3 reads CASSSPGSWADTQYF. The CDR3 coding sequence is TGTGCCAGCAGTTCCCCAGGGTCATGGGCAGATACGCAGTATTTT.

As for this clone: Other DNA sequences in the sample encode the same CDR3. The chain recombines TRBV6-2 or TRBV6-3 with TRBJ1-5, with D unclear. With 3 bases removed from V and 2 bases from J, the gap between germline ends came to 2 bases. Germline CDR1 and CDR2: MNHEY and SVGEGT. This CDR3 is built from 12 residues. This CDR3 is CASSYGNQPQHF. The CDR3, as DNA: TGTGCCAGCAGTTATGGCAATCAGCCCCAGCATTTT.

The J gene is TRBJ2-2, the V gene TRBV10-1, with no clear D. The CDR3 covers 14 residues. Germline V gene lookup returns CDR1 WNHNN and CDR2 SYGVQD (reference sequence). Trimming left V 4 bases short and J 1 base short, with 7 bases between. As DNA, the CDR3 is TGCGCCAGCAGTGTTCAGAGGAACACCGGGGAGCTGTTTTTT. It is translated as CASSVQRNTGELFF.

The V call is TRBV4-3, the J call TRBJ1-4; D is uncertain. The CDR3 is 13 residues long. Germline-derived CDR1 and CDR2 are LGHNA and YSLEER. Between the trimmed V and J ends, which lost 4 bases and 8 bases, there was a span of 11 bases. In nucleotides, the CDR3 is TGCGCCAGCAGCCGGGGTATGGGGGAAAAACTGTTTTTT. Its protein is CASSRGMGEKLFF.

The CDR3 nucleotides are TGTGCCAGCAGCCTGGGGCAGCTTTATAATTCACCCCTCCACTTT. The encoded protein is CASSLGQLYNSPLHF. The chain recombines TRBV6-2 or TRBV6-3 with TRBJ1-6, with a tentative D call TRBD1 (5 bases). Germline V gene lookup returns CDR1 MNHEY and CDR2 SVGEGT. Trimming shortened V by 6 bases and J by 4 bases, and 13 bases separated the two germline ends. This CDR3 is 15 amino acids long.

The J gene is TRBJ1-1, the V gene TRBV5-1; a weak D match, TRBD1 (5 bases). V gave up 0 bases and J gave up 0 bases, with 9 bases separating them. This CDR3 spans 15 amino acids. The germline V gene has CDR1 SGHRS and CDR2 YFSETQ. The CDR3 loop reads CASSLDGGMNTEAFF. The CDR3 DNA follows: TGCGCCAGCAGCTTGGACGGGGGGATGAACACTGAAGCTTTCTTT.

The chain recombines TRBV19 with TRBJ2-4; no clear D gene. CDR1 is LNHDA, CDR2 SQIVND, per germline (reference sequence). This CDR3 has 15 residues. The V and J ends lost 3 bases and 0 bases respectively, with 9 bases between them. In nucleotides, the CDR3 is TGTGCCAGTAGTATGACCCAGCTAGCCAAAAACATTCAGTACTTC. It is translated as CASSMTQLAKNIQYF.

This chain joins TRBV10-3 and TRBJ2-2; TRBD2 aligns across 10 bases. Germline-derived CDR1 and CDR2 are ENHRY and SYGVKD. CDR3 length equals 14 residues. J gave up 7 bases and V 4 bases, and 3 bases lay outside the gene matches. The CDR3 DNA follows: TGTGCCATCAGTGGGACTAGCGGCCACGGGGAGCTGTTTTTT. Protein sequence: CAISGTSGHGELFF.

The rearrangement uses TRBV12-5 and TRBJ1-3; D might be TRBD1 (5 bases). Germline CDR1 is LGHNT and CDR2 is FRNRAP. CDR3 length equals 13 residues. V dropped 9 bases and J dropped 4 bases, with 13 bases sitting between them. The CDR3 bases are TGTGCTAGGTCGGGGGGTTGGGGAAACACCATATATTTT. This translates into CARSGGWGNTIYF.

V usage is TRBV7-3 and J usage is TRBJ1-1; 7 positions match TRBD1. The germline V gene has CDR1 SGHTA and CDR2 FQGTGA. The length of the CDR3 is 15 residues. With 4 bases clipped from V and 4 bases from J, the junction kept 9 bases outside the gene matches. The CDR3 loop is CASSSRTGLGTEAFF. The DNA of the CDR3 is TGTGCCAGCAGCTCCCGGACAGGCCTGGGCACTGAAGCTTTCTTT.

CDR3 bases: TGTGCCAGCAGAAACATGGCCAATGAGCAGTTCTTC. Amino acids: CASRNMANEQFF. The V and J genes are TRBV12-3 or TRBV12-4 and TRBJ2-1; D call uncertain. V was pared by 6 bases and J by 6 bases, with 9 bases between. The CDR3 loop spans 12 amino acids.

In its sample, this clone was seen a few times. The rearrangement uses TRBV6-5 and TRBJ1-1, with D perhaps matching TRBD1 (6 bases). Trimming removed 8 bases from V and 3 bases from J, with 13 bases in between. The CDR3 has 13 amino acids. Per germline, CDR1 MNHEY and CDR2 SVGAGI. CDR3 DNA: TGTGCCAGCCACAGGGTGTGGGACACTGAAGCTTTCTTT. Translated: CASHRVWDTEAFF.

Notes on this clone: The junction departs from germline at one end; a sequencing error may be responsible. The gene calls are TRBV6-1 and TRBJ1-2; D is unresolved. The CDR3 extends over 11 amino acids. The V gene's germline CDR1 is MNHNS and CDR2 SASEGT. For the CDR3, the DNA is TGTGCCAGCAGTGATTCGCCGGGCCTCAGCTTC. As protein: CASSDSPGLSF.

This clone was found once. The CDR3 reads CASSSVVGTGVYGYTF. The CDR3 DNA reads as TGTGCCAGCAGCTCAGTTGTTGGGACAGGGGTCTATGGCTACACCTTC. This chain links TRBV7-2 with TRBJ1-2; 10 nucleotides agree with TRBD1. CDR1 SGHTA and CDR2 FQGNSA come from the germline V gene. V shed 4 bases and J 4 bases; nucleotides not matched to a gene: 9. The CDR3 contains 16 residues.

The gene calls are TRBV7-2 and TRBJ1-1; 8 nucleotides match TRBD1. Germline CDR1 reads SGHTA; CDR2 reads FQGNSA. J lost 4 bases, V lost 5 bases, and 3 bases had no gene match. This CDR3 has 13 residues. In DNA, the CDR3 is TGTGCCAGCAGCAGACAGGGGTTCACTGAAGCTTTCTTT. It yields the protein CASSRQGFTEAFF.

The chain links TRBV5-1 to TRBJ1-1; the match to TRBD1 covers 11 bases. Germline CDR1 is SGHRS and CDR2 is YFSETQ. The junction had 11 bases not matched to a gene; V was cut back by 4 bases and J by 6 bases. The CDR3 length is 16 residues. Here the CDR3 DNA reads TGCGCCAGCAGCCCAGGGCGGGGGACAGGGGGTCCTGAAGCTTTCTTT. It encodes CASSPGRGTGGPEAFF.

The CDR3 nucleotides are TGTGCCAGCAGAAGGGACTCCCCCTCCCAAGAGACCCAGTACTTC. Translated, it gives CASRRDSPSQETQYF. The rearrangement joins TRBV5-4 to TRBJ2-5; D perhaps matches TRBD2 (6 bases). Per the germline V gene, CDR1 is SGHNT and CDR2 is YYREEE (reference sequence). CDR3 length equals 15 residues. V shed 5 bases and J shed 1 base, with 15 bases lying between them. Filled out from reference TRBV5-4 and TRBJ2-5, the complete variable domain reads ETGVTQSPTHLIKTRGQQVTLRCSSQSGHNTVSWYQQALGQGPQFIFQYYREEENGRGNFPPRFSGLQFPNYSSELNVNALELDDSALYLCASRRDSPSQETQYFGPGTRLLVL.

The chain uses TRBV2 and TRBJ2-7; the D call may be TRBD1 or TRBD2 (5 bases each). CDR3 length equals 14 residues. Germline CDR1 SNHLY, CDR2 FYNNEI. V gave up 10 bases and J gave up 0 bases, with 16 bases separating them. The CDR3 DNA sequence: TGTGCCACTTCGTGGGACCGAAGCTCCTACGAGCAGTACTTC. This encodes CATSWDRSSYEQYF. The full variable domain, with the rest looked up from reference TRBV2 and TRBJ2-7, is EPEVTQTPSHQVTQMGQEVILRCVPISNHLYFYWYRQILGQKVEFLVSFYNNEISEKSEIFDDQFSVERPDGSNFTLKIRSTKLEDSAMYFCATSWDRSSYEQYFGPGTRLTVT.